This T cell receptor beta chain was observed in a study of blood T cells in healthy people across ages. Regarding the study as a whole: A strong correlation was seen between TCR beta diversity and naive T cell percentage.

The CDR3 length is 13 residues. Germline values: CDR1 DFQATT, CDR2 SNEGSKA (reference sequence). The germline V and J ends were trimmed by 3 bases and 0 bases, with 7 bases remaining between them. Concerning this clonotype: The antigen is unknown.

Primed by a sample-barcoded 5' primer and a J-beta primer mix, a second PCR proceeded for 7 to 11 cycles. TCRdb passed the 5' RACE reads through MiXCR, listing each CDR3 protein once. The table lists about 1.4 million distinct CDR3 sequences, 45% to 70% of them singletons. Specimen: blood. The V gene is TRBV20-1, the J gene TRBJ2-3, with a weak D call TRBD1 (6 bases). The sequence was collected from a man aged 18 to 30 in good health. The CDR3 nucleotides are TGCAGTGCTAGGGACAGTAGCACAGATACGCAGTATTTT. Encoded protein: CSARDSSTDTQYF.